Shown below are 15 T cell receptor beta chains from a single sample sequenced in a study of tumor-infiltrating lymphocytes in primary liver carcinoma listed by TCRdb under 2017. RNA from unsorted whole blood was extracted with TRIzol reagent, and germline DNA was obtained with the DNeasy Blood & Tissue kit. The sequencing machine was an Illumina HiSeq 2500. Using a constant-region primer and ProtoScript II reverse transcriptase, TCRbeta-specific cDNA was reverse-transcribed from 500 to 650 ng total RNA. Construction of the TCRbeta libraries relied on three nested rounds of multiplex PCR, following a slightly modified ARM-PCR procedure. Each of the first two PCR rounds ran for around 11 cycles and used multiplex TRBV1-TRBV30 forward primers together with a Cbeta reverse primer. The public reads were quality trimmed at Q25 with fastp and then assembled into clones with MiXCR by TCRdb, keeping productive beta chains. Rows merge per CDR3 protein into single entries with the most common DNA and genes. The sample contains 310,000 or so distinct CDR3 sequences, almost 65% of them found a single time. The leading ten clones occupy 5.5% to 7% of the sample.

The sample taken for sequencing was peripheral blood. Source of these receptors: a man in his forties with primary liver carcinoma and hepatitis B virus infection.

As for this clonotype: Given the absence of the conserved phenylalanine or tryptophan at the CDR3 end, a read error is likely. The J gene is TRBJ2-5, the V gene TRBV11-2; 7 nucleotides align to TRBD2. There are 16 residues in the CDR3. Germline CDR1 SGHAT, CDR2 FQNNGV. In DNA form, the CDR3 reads TGTGCCGGCAGCTTTTGGCCAGCGGGGCAGCAAGAGACCCAGTACTCC. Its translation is CAGSFWPAGQQETQYS.

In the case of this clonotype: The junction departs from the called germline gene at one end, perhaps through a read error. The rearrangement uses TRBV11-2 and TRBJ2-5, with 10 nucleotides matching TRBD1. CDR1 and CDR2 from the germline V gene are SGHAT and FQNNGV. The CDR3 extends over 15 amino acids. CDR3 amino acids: CANSSCRTGGETQYF. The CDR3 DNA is TGTGCCAACAGCAGCTGCAGGACAGGGGGGGAGACCCAGTACTTC.

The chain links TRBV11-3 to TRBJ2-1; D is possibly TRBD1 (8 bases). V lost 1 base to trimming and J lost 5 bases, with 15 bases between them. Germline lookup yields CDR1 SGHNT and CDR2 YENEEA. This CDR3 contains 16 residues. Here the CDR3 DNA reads TGTGCCAGCAGCTTAGGGTACAGGGGGGGCCACAATGAGCAGTTCTTC. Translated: CASSLGYRGGHNEQFF.

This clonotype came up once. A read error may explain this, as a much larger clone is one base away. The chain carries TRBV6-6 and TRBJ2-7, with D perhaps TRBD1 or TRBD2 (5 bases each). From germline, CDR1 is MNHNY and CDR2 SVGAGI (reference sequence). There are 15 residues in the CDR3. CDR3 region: CASSYRGADEDDQYF. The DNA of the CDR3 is TGTGCCAGCAGTTATCGAGGGGCCGACGAGGACGACCAGTACTTC.

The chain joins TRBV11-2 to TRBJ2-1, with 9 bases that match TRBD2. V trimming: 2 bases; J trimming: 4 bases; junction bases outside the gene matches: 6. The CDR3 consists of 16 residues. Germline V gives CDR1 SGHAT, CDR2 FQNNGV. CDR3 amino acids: CASSLWLAGGYNEQFF. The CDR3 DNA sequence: TGTGCCAGCAGCTTATGGTTGGCGGGAGGGTACAATGAGCAGTTCTTC.

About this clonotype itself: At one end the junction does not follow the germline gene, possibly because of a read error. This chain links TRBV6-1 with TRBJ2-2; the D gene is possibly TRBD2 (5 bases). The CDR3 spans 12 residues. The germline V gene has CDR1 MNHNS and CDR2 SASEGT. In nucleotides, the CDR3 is TGTGCCGGCCACAAGGGTGCCGGGGAGCTATTTTTT. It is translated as CAGHKGAGELFF.

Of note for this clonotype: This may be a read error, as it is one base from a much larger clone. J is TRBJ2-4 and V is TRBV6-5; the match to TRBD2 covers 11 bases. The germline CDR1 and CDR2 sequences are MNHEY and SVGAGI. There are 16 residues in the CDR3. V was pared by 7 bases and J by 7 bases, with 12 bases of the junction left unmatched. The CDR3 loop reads CASISRTSGPTNIQYF. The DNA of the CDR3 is TGTGCCAGCATATCCCGGACTAGCGGGCCAACGAACATTCAGTACTTC.

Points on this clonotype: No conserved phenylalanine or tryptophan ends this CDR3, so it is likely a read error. The CDR3 reads CASSPRTSERAPSYEQYY. DNA of the CDR3: TGTGCCAGCAGCCCTCGGACTAGCGAGAGGGCCCCCTCCTACGAGCAGTACTAC. The chain uses TRBV11-2 and TRBJ2-7; the match to TRBD2 covers 9 bases. V lost 5 bases, J lost 0 bases, and 14 bases stayed unmatched. The CDR3 runs to 18 residues. Germline CDR1 SGHAT, CDR2 FQNNGV.

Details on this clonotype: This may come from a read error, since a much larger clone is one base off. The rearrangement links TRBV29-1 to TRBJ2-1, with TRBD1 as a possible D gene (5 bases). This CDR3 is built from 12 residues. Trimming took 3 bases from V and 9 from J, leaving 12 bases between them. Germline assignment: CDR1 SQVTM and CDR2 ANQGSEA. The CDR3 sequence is CSVDPRGGEQFF. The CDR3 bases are TGCAGCGTTGATCCAAGGGGCGGTGAGCAGTTCTTC.

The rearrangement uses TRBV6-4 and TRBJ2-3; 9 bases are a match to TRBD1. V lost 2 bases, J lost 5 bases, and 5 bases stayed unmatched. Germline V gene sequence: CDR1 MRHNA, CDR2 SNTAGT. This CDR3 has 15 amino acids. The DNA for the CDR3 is TGTGCCAGCAGTGACCCGGGACAGGGAAAAGATACGCAGTATTTT. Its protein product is CASSDPGQGKDTQYF.

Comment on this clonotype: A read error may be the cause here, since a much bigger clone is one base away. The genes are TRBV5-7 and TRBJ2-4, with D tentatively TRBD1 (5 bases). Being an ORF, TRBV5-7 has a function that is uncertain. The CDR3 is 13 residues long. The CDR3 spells CASRFLTAGPPNF. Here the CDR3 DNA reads TGTGCCAGCAGGTTCCTTACGGCAGGGCCCCCGAACTTC.

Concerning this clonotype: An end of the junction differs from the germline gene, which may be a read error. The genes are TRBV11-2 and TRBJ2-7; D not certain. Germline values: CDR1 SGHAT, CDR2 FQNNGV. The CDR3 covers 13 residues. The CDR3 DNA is TGTGCCGGCAGCTCAACGGGCACCTACGAGCAGTACTTC. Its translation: CAGSSTGTYEQYF.

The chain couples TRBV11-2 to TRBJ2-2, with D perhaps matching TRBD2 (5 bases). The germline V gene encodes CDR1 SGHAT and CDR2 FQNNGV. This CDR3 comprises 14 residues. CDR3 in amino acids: CVSSFEGWAGELFF. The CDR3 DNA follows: TGTGTTAGCAGCTTTGAGGGTTGGGCCGGGGAGCTGTTTTTT.

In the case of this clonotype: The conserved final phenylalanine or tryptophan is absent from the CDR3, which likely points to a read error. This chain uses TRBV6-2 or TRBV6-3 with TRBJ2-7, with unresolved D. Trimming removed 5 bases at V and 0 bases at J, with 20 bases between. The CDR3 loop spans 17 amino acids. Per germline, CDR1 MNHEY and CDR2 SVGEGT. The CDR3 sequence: CASSKHGPGPNSYEQYL. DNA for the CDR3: TGTGCCAGCAGTAAACATGGGCCGGGCCCCAACTCCTACGAGCAGTACCTC.

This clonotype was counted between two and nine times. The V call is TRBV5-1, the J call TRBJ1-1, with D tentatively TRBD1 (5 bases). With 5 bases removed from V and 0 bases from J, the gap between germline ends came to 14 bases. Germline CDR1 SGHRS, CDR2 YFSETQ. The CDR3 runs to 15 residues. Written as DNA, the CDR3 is TGCGCCAGCAGTAGGGACCCCGGGGTGAACACTGAAGCTTTCTTT. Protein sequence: CASSRDPGVNTEAFF.